These 11 T cell receptor beta chains share one sample of origin, sequenced in a study of naive and memory T cell subsets. An equimolar mix of two oligonucleotides served as the beta constant-region primer for TRBC1 and TRBC2. TCRdb re-analysed the UMI-ligation and nested PCR reads in MiXCR, keeping a single row per CDR3 protein. The table records some 150,000 distinct CDR3 sequences, about 18% of them present only once. The sample comprised naive CD4+ T cells from blood. The receptors shown here come from a human donor in good health.

This clonotype appeared a few times. The chain couples TRBV10-3 to TRBJ2-7; no clear D gene. V gave up 0 bases and J gave up 3 bases, with 6 bases separating them. Per the germline V gene, CDR1 is ENHRY and CDR2 is SYGVKD. The CDR3 has 13 residues. The CDR3 here is CAISESSIYEQYF. The CDR3 DNA is TGTGCCATCAGTGAGTCGTCCATCTACGAGCAGTACTTC.

This clonotype was counted many times. This rearrangement joins TRBV4-1 to TRBJ2-3, with TRBD2 as a possible D gene (6 bases). Germline V CDR1 and CDR2: MGHRA, YSYEKL. The V end was cut by 0 bases, the J end by 2 bases, with 9 bases between. This CDR3 spans 15 amino acids. The CDR3 DNA sequence: TGCGCCAGCAGCCAAGATGGACTATCCACAGATACGCAGTATTTT. Translated, it gives CASSQDGLSTDTQYF.

The rearrangement uses TRBV19 and TRBJ2-5; TRBD2 matches 10 bases. The CDR3 runs to 17 residues. After removal of 2 bases from V and 5 bases from J, the junction contained 11 bases not matched to a gene. Germline V lookup: CDR1 LNHDA, CDR2 SQIVND (reference sequence). CDR3 DNA: TGTGCCAGTAGTATACGGCGGCGAGCGGGAGGGCCGGAGACCCAGTACTTC. This translates into CASSIRRRAGGPETQYF.

The chain combines TRBV10-3 with TRBJ2-7, with D maybe TRBD1 (6 bases). The germline CDR1 and CDR2 sequences are ENHRY and SYGVKD. CDR3 length: 12 amino acids. V was cut by 6 bases and J by 3 bases, with 9 bases left in between. The CDR3 sequence is CAIRAGDYEQYF. In DNA form, the CDR3 reads TGTGCCATCAGGGCAGGGGACTACGAGCAGTACTTC.

J is TRBJ1-4 and V is TRBV5-4; 7 positions agree with TRBD1. V was pared by 0 bases and J by 9 bases, with 8 bases of the junction left unmatched. The germline V gene encodes CDR1 SGHNT and CDR2 YYREEE (reference sequence). The CDR3 spans 15 residues. The CDR3: CASSLAEEGGQKLFF. The CDR3, as DNA: TGTGCCAGCAGCTTGGCCGAGGAAGGGGGCCAAAAACTGTTTTTT.

This rearrangement joins TRBV4-1 to TRBJ1-5, with D perhaps matching TRBD1 (6 bases). Germline CDR1 is MGHRA and CDR2 is YSYEKL. The V end was cut by 0 bases, the J end by 3 bases, with 18 bases between. This CDR3 contains 18 residues. The CDR3 loop reads CASSQDPLGGPYNQPQHF. CDR3 in DNA: TGCGCCAGCAGCCAAGACCCCCTCGGGGGGCCGTACAATCAGCCCCAGCATTTT.

This clonotype appeared many times. V usage is TRBV6-2 or TRBV6-3 and J usage is TRBJ2-1; D possibly uses TRBD1 or TRBD2 (6 bases each). The CDR3 loop spans 11 amino acids. CDR1 MNHEY and CDR2 SVGEGT come from the germline V gene. V lost 8 bases to trimming and J lost 10 bases, with 12 bases between them. CDR3 DNA: TGTGCCAGCTCCCGGGGGCGAGAGCAGTTCTTC. Protein sequence: CASSRGREQFF.

This clonotype was found a few times. The chain links TRBV2 to TRBJ2-1; 11 nucleotides match TRBD2. In germline, CDR1 is SNHLY, CDR2 FYNNEI. The CDR3 contains 18 residues. V was pared by 2 bases and J by 6 bases, with 12 bases of the junction left unmatched. Here the CDR3 reads CASSEWVSGRGLGNEQFF. The CDR3 coding sequence is TGTGCCAGCAGTGAATGGGTTAGCGGGAGGGGTTTGGGCAATGAGCAGTTCTTC. Together with reference TRBV2 and TRBJ2-1, the CDR3 gives the full variable domain: EPEVTQTPSHQVTQMGQEVILRCVPISNHLYFYWYRQILGQKVEFLVSFYNNEISEKSEIFDDQFSVERPDGSNFTLKIRSTKLEDSAMYFCASSEWVSGRGLGNEQFFGPGTRLTVL.

The genes are TRBV7-9 and TRBJ2-7; TRBD1 agrees at 8 bases. CDR1 SEHNR and CDR2 FQNEAQ come from the germline V gene (reference sequence). After removal of 5 bases from V and 6 bases from J, the junction contained 18 bases not matched to a gene. This CDR3 contains 17 residues. The DNA of the CDR3 is TGTGCCAGCAGCGCAGTGTTTACAGGGGGTCTTTCCCGCGAGCAGTACTTC. This sequence encodes CASSAVFTGGLSREQYF. The full variable domain, in which reference TRBV7-9 and TRBJ2-7 provide the parts outside the CDR3, is DTGVSQNPRHKITKRGQNVTFRCDPISEHNRLYWYRQTLGQGPEFLTYFQNEAQLEKSRLLSDRFSAERPKGSFSTLEIQRTEQGDSAMYLCASSAVFTGGLSREQYFGPGTRLTVT.

The chain recombines TRBV20-1 with TRBJ1-1; 7 nucleotides line up with TRBD1. With V trimmed by 0 bases and J by 1 base, 5 bases remained unmatched. In germline, CDR1 is DFQATT, CDR2 SNEGSKA (reference sequence). The length of the CDR3 is 15 residues. The chain's CDR3 is CSARDDGTANTEAFF. CDR3 DNA: TGCAGTGCTAGAGATGATGGGACAGCGAACACTGAAGCTTTCTTT.

The chain carries TRBV5-1 and TRBJ2-2; D may be TRBD1 (5 bases). This CDR3 region has 15 residues. CDR1 is SGHRS and CDR2 is YFSETQ in the germline V gene. V lost 4 bases and J lost 4, with 14 bases in between. CDR3 nucleotides: TGCGCCAGCAGCCAGGCTAGGGGCGCCACCGGGGAGCTGTTTTTT. Encoded protein: CASSQARGATGELFF.